The clone carrying this T cell receptor beta chain was detected many times. What it binds is unknown. This specimen comes from a study of CD8 T cells in ankylosing spondylitis. Germline lookup yields CDR1 LGHNT and CDR2 FRNRAP. This CDR3 comprises 13 residues. Trimming shortened V by 5 bases and J by 2 bases, and 9 bases separated the two germline ends. Scientists made TCR beta libraries using quantitative 5'-RACE with molecular barcodes. TCRdb ran MiXCR on the 5' RACE reads and lists one entry per CDR3 protein. The sample includes around 150,000 distinct CDR3 sequences, approximately 10% seen only once; the top ten take 25% to 30%. Study conclusions and caveats: Characteristic, it appeared, of ankylosing spondylitis blood was a TCR beta motif of eight highly homologous variants.

V usage is TRBV12-5 and J usage is TRBJ1-1; possible D gene TRBD1, 5 bases. The sample was blood, either unsorted or a sorted T cell fraction (not recorded which). This clonotype was sampled from a male donor with ankylosing spondylitis or in good health (not recorded which). CDR3 nucleotide sequence: TGTGCTAGTGGTGTGACAGATAACACTGAAGCTTTCTTT. Encoded protein: CASGVTDNTEAFF.